A selection of T cell receptor beta chains follows, all from one sample in a study of early T cells in non-severe SARS-CoV-2 infection. From the 5' RACE reads, TCRdb called clonotypes with MiXCR, one entry per CDR3 protein. Of 100,000 to 150,000 distinct CDR3 sequences listed, about 15% are singletons. The source material was whole blood. The source is an adult who was a healthcare worker with PCR-confirmed SARS-CoV-2 infection or an uninfected control (not recorded which). The CDR3 runs from the conserved cysteine through the conserved F or W. The D gene is left open where the match is weak. Rows give clone size only sometimes, using once, few, many, or a class for an expanded clone.

j_gene: TRBJ2-7; v_gene: TRBV5-5; d_gene: TRBD1; abundance: few; CDR3nt: TGTGCCAGCATCTCCTACCGACGGGACAGTCACGAGCAGTACTTC; CDR3aa: CASISYRRDSHEQYF
j_gene: TRBJ1-4; v_gene: TRBV18; d_gene: NA; abundance: NA; CDR3nt: TGTGCCAGCTCACCCTTGATGGGGGAGCGCGAAAAACTGTTTTTT; CDR3aa: CASSPLMGEREKLFF
j_gene: TRBJ1-3; v_gene: TRBV6-2/TRBV6-3; d_gene: NA; abundance: many; CDR3nt: TGTGCCAGCTCCGAAGGAACTGAAAACACCATATATTTT; CDR3aa: CASSEGTENTIYF
j_gene: TRBJ1-5; v_gene: TRBV24-1; d_gene: NA; abundance: NA; CDR3nt: TGTGCCCCCCTTCCGGCAGGACGTCAGCCCCAGCATTTT; CDR3aa: CAPLPAGRQPQHF
j_gene: TRBJ1-6; v_gene: TRBV11-2; d_gene: NA; abundance: NA; CDR3nt: TGTGCCAGCAGTGCTCGGGCTCTTGGAGGTCATTCACCCCTCCACTTT; CDR3aa: CASSARALGGHSPLHF
j_gene: TRBJ1-2; v_gene: TRBV5-4; d_gene: NA; abundance: NA; CDR3nt: TGTGCCAGCAGCTTGGCCGGGGAGTTGGATGGCTACACCTTC; CDR3aa: CASSLAGELDGYTF
j_gene: TRBJ1-1; v_gene: TRBV20-1; d_gene: NA; abundance: NA; CDR3nt: TGCAGTGCCCCTCCCGGACCCGGGACTGAAGCTTTCTTT; CDR3aa: CSAPPGPGTEAFF
j_gene: TRBJ2-7; v_gene: TRBV19; d_gene: NA; abundance: few; CDR3nt: TGTGCCAGTAGGAGGGGACGTGGGGTCGGGGAGCAGTACTTC; CDR3aa: CASRRGRGVGEQYF
j_gene: TRBJ2-7; v_gene: TRBV29-1; d_gene: NA; abundance: many; CDR3nt: TGCAGCGTCTCGGACAGTTACGAGCAGTACTTC; CDR3aa: CSVSDSYEQYF
j_gene: TRBJ1-2; v_gene: TRBV6-2/TRBV6-3; d_gene: NA; abundance: few; CDR3nt: TGTGCCAGCAGTTGGGCGAGGGCTTTGCGGTATGGCTACACCTTC; CDR3aa: CASSWARALRYGYTF
j_gene: TRBJ2-1; v_gene: TRBV5-1; d_gene: NA; abundance: NA; CDR3nt: TGCGCCAGCAGGGGACGGGTTAACAATGAGCAGTTCTTC; CDR3aa: CASRGRVNNEQFF
j_gene: TRBJ2-2; v_gene: TRBV12-3/TRBV12-4; d_gene: NA; abundance: few; CDR3nt: TGTGCCAGCAGACTTGGGAATTCGGGGGAGCTGTTTTTT; CDR3aa: CASRLGNSGELFF
j_gene: TRBJ1-1; v_gene: TRBV6-5; d_gene: NA; abundance: few; CDR3nt: TGTGCCAGCAGAGAGATATGGAACACTGAAGCTTTCTTT; CDR3aa: CASREIWNTEAFF